This T cell receptor (beta chain) was observed in a study of blood T cell repertoires in COVID-19. About the study: T cells, B-cell-depleted T cells, or PBMCs supplied cDNA or gDNA.

In the source study's methods: Estimated nucleated cell counts came from reference gene primer amplification. The data were produced by immunoSEQ multiplex PCR, yet TCRdb's version contains in-frame clones alone and is incomplete. The V and J calls and the clone size are those of that table, but D and trimming were determined from the DNA. The profile covers 30,000 to 40,000 clones, with roughly 88% appearing a single time and 4.9% taken by the ten largest. Deletions cut 5 bases from V and 6 bases from J, with 11 bases between. Germline V gives CDR1 LNHDA, CDR2 SQIVND (reference sequence). The CDR3 is 13 amino acids.

The chain is built from TRBV19 and TRBJ1-5, with D possibly being TRBD1 (6 bases). The receptor was derived from a woman in her seventies with active COVID-19. Sequencing was done on a sample of peripheral blood. Written as DNA, the CDR3 is TGTGCCAGTAGTGACGGGGGGCCTCAGCCCCAGCATTTT. Amino acids: CASSDGGPQPQHF. The full variable domain, with the rest looked up from reference TRBV19 and TRBJ1-5, is DGGITQSPKYLFRKEGQNVTLSCEQNLNHDAMYWYRQDPGQGLRLIYYSQIVNDFQKGDIAEGYSVSREKKESFPLTVTSAQKNPTAFYLCASSDGGPQPQHFGDGTRLSIL.